The 24 T cell receptor beta chains in this list originate from one sample, sequenced in a study of T cell responses to AZD1222 COVID-19 vaccine. Clones were sequenced by immunoSEQ multiplex PCR, and TCRdb holds only the in-frame ones, with some missing. The sample lists tens of thousands of clones, approximately 85% occurring once. Sequencing used peripheral blood, obtained on day 0 of AZD1222 vaccination. Receptors were obtained from an adult in good health.

The V and J genes are TRBV5-6 and TRBJ2-5, with TRBD2 identical over 11 bases. This CDR3 region has 16 residues. Trimming removed 4 bases from V and 0 bases from J; junction bases left unmatched: 5. Germline lookup yields CDR1 SGHDT and CDR2 YYEEEE. CDR3 sequence reads: CASSPRLAGNQETQYF. The DNA for the CDR3 is TGTGCCAGCAGCCCCCGACTAGCGGGGAACCAAGAGACCCAGTACTTC.

In this sample, this clone turned up a few times. CDR3: CSVLTGYSYNEQFF. CDR3 in DNA: TGCAGCGTCCTGACAGGCTACTCCTACAATGAGCAGTTCTTC. The gene calls are TRBV29-1 and TRBJ2-1, with D possibly being TRBD1 (6 bases). The germline V and J ends were trimmed by 6 bases and 0 bases, with 12 bases remaining between them. Germline CDR1 is SQVTM and CDR2 is ANQGSEA. The CDR3 spans 14 residues.

The V gene is TRBV2, the J gene TRBJ1-5; TRBD1 agrees at 9 bases. The V segment lost 6 bases and the J segment 6 bases; nucleotides outside the gene matches: 6. Germline V gives CDR1 SNHLY, CDR2 FYNNEI. CDR3 size: 14 residues. DNA of the CDR3: TGTGCCAGCAGCGAACAGGGGGCAGGTCAGCCCCAGCATTTT. Residues: CASSEQGAGQPQHF.

The genes are TRBV11-1 and TRBJ2-3, with 9 nucleotides matching TRBD1. Per the germline V gene, CDR1 is SGHAT and CDR2 is FQDESV (reference sequence). V shed 2 bases, J shed 2 bases, and the junction held 2 bases outside the gene matches. The CDR3 loop spans 15 amino acids. For the CDR3, the DNA is TGTGCCAGCAGCTTACGGGACAGGGCCACAGATACGCAGTATTTT. Amino acid sequence: CASSLRDRATDTQYF.

In this sample, this clone turned up a few times. The gene calls are TRBV27 and TRBJ1-2; no clear D. Germline values: CDR1 MNHEY, CDR2 SMNVEV (reference sequence). V was cut by 4 bases and J by 1 base, with 7 bases left in between. The CDR3 has 13 amino acids. CDR3 region: CASSSRGNYGYTF. The CDR3 region has the DNA TGTGCCAGCAGTTCCCGGGGTAACTATGGCTACACCTTC.

V is TRBV6-2 or TRBV6-3 and J is TRBJ2-2; no firm D call. The CDR3 is 14 amino acids. Germline-derived CDR1 and CDR2 are MNHEY and SVGEGT. Trimming left V 2 bases short and J 5 bases short, with 9 bases between. The CDR3 protein is CASSYGVVTGELFF. CDR3 nucleotide sequence: TGTGCCAGCAGTTACGGGGTCGTAACCGGGGAGCTGTTTTTT.

This chain links TRBV3-1 (or the pseudogene TRBV3-2) with TRBJ2-7; D remains unclear. V lost 1 base and J 4 bases, leaving 5 bases between the germline ends. Germline V lookup: CDR1 LGHDT, CDR2 YNNKEL (reference sequence). The length of the CDR3 is 12 residues. CDR3 nucleotide sequence: TGTGCCAGCAGCCAAGGTCAGTACGAGCAGTACTTC. This sequence encodes CASSQGQYEQYF.

The rearrangement joins TRBV4-3 to TRBJ1-1, with D hard to call. CDR3 length: 12 amino acids. V gave up 0 bases and J gave up 7 bases, with 6 bases separating them. Germline V gene sequence: CDR1 LGHNA, CDR2 YSLEER. The CDR3 is CASSQEGGEAFF. The CDR3 nucleotides read TGCGCCAGCAGCCAAGAGGGAGGTGAAGCTTTCTTT.

This chain uses TRBV5-1 with TRBJ1-2; no definite D call. Germline V lookup: CDR1 SGHRS, CDR2 YFSETQ. The CDR3 totals 12 residues. V was clipped by 5 bases and J by 0 bases, with 5 bases between them. CDR3 coding DNA: TGCGCCAGCAGGGAAACTAACTATGGCTACACCTTC. This encodes CASRETNYGYTF.

The chain has TRBV6-5 and TRBJ1-5; the D gene is possibly TRBD1 (6 bases). The CDR3 is 14 residues long. Germline CDR1 MNHEY, CDR2 SVGAGI. Trimming pared 7 bases from V and 3 bases from J, leaving 13 bases between. The CDR3 reads CASKGGQFNQPQHF. In DNA, the CDR3 is TGTGCCAGCAAGGGAGGACAGTTCAATCAGCCCCAGCATTTT.

The chain links TRBV6-1 to TRBJ2-5; tentative D call: TRBD2 (5 bases). CDR1 and CDR2 from the germline V gene are MNHNS and SASEGT. V shed 1 base and J shed 5 bases, with 5 bases lying between them. The CDR3 extends over 12 amino acids. The CDR3: CASSEGEETQYF. CDR3 coding DNA: TGTGCCAGCAGTGAAGGGGAGGAGACCCAGTACTTC.

The J gene is TRBJ1-2, the V gene TRBV18; possibly TRBD1 for D (6 bases). CDR1 KGHSH and CDR2 LQKENI come from the germline V gene. This CDR3 spans 13 amino acids. Between the trimmed V and J ends, which lost 4 bases and 6 bases, there was a span of 12 bases. CDR3 sequence (DNA): TGTGCCAGCTCACTAACAGGGAACGATGGCTACACCTTC. It encodes CASSLTGNDGYTF.

This sequence joins TRBV9 and TRBJ2-7; weak D call: TRBD2 (5 bases). Germline V lookup: CDR1 SGDLS, CDR2 YYNGEE. Trimming cost V 4 bases and J 5 bases, with 16 bases left between them. The CDR3 extends over 14 amino acids. The CDR3 reads CASSPTEGADEQYF. CDR3 sequence (DNA): TGTGCCAGCAGCCCGACCGAGGGCGCCGACGAGCAGTACTTC.

This clone was counted once. The chain links TRBV5-1 to TRBJ2-3; 7 bases map to TRBD2. The CDR3 consists of 17 residues. V gave up 2 bases and J gave up 4 bases; unmatched junction bases: 13. CDR1 and CDR2 from the germline V gene are SGHRS and YFSETQ. The DNA for the CDR3 is TGCGCCAGCAGCTTATTAGGGTCGCAGGGAGGGTCAGATACGCAGTATTTT. It encodes CASSLLGSQGGSDTQYF.

The table lists this clone with a count of one. The gene calls are TRBV6-4 and TRBJ2-3, with 8 bases fitting TRBD1. Per the germline V gene, CDR1 is MRHNA and CDR2 is SNTAGT. Trimming at V came to 2 bases and at J to 4 bases, leaving 2 bases not matched to a gene. This CDR3 region has 14 residues. DNA of the CDR3: TGTGCCAGCAGTGACCAGGGGGCCGCAGATACGCAGTATTTT. This encodes CASSDQGAADTQYF.

The gene calls are TRBV2 and TRBJ2-1; D is possibly TRBD1 or TRBD2 (6 bases each). This CDR3 has 15 residues. V was shortened by 4 bases and J by 0 bases, with 10 bases between the two germline ends. The germline V gene encodes CDR1 SNHLY and CDR2 FYNNEI. The CDR3 region has the DNA TGTGCCAGCAGTGGGTGGGGGGCCTCCTACAATGAGCAGTTCTTC. Its protein product is CASSGWGASYNEQFF.

The rearrangement joins TRBV19 to TRBJ2-7; TRBD1 aligns across 8 bases. With V trimmed by 5 bases and J by 7 bases, 7 bases remained unmatched. Looked up from germline, CDR1 is LNHDA and CDR2 is SQIVND (reference sequence). This CDR3 is 13 amino acids long. Here the CDR3 reads CASSPDRAREQYF. The CDR3 DNA is TGTGCCAGTAGTCCGGACAGGGCCCGGGAGCAGTACTTC.

The rearrangement joins TRBV2 to TRBJ2-7; D is undetermined. The germline V and J ends were trimmed by 10 bases and 2 bases, with 12 bases remaining between them. The CDR3 has 12 amino acids. Germline CDR1 and CDR2: SNHLY and FYNNEI. CDR3 region: CAIIISPYEQYF. The CDR3, as DNA: TGTGCCATCATAATTAGCCCCTACGAGCAGTACTTC.

The V and J genes are TRBV6-5 and TRBJ1-5, with 8 positions matching TRBD1. This CDR3 region has 15 residues. Trimming at V came to 6 bases and at J to 5 bases, leaving 9 bases not matched to a gene. In germline, CDR1 is MNHEY, CDR2 SVGAGI. CDR3 nucleotides: TGTGCCAGCAGCCAAGGGGACAGGCCGTATCAGCCCCAGCATTTT. It yields the protein CASSQGDRPYQPQHF.

As DNA, the CDR3 is TGTGCCAGCTCACCATCTACAAGCTCCTACGAGCAGTACTTC. Translating gives CASSPSTSSYEQYF. The V and J genes are TRBV18 and TRBJ2-7; D gene unclear. The CDR3 has 14 amino acids. Trimming took off 2 bases at V and 0 bases at J, with 8 bases between the two ends. The V gene's germline CDR1 is KGHSH and CDR2 LQKENI.

The chain recombines TRBV7-9 with TRBJ2-2; a weak D match, TRBD1 (6 bases). Trimming took off 1 base at V and 6 bases at J, with 6 bases between the two ends. Per the germline V gene, CDR1 is SEHNR and CDR2 is FQNEAQ (reference sequence). CDR3 length: 13 residues. The CDR3: CASSLGQAGELFF. The CDR3 DNA reads as TGTGCCAGCAGCTTAGGACAGGCCGGGGAGCTGTTTTTT.

This clone was observed once. This chain uses TRBV29-1 with TRBJ1-2; D gene uncertain. The CDR3 is 15 amino acids. Trimming pared 0 bases from V and 4 bases from J, leaving 15 bases between. Germline V gives CDR1 SQVTM, CDR2 ANQGSEA. The CDR3 reads CSVEDRVPPGYGYTF. Written as DNA, the CDR3 is TGCAGCGTTGAAGATCGGGTGCCGCCTGGCTATGGCTACACCTTC.

The gene calls are TRBV7-2 and TRBJ2-7; 7 bases line up with TRBD1. The CDR3 covers 15 residues. V lost 6 bases and J lost 3; bases outside the gene matches: 11. In germline, CDR1 is SGHTA, CDR2 FQGNSA. The CDR3 DNA is TGTGCCAGCAGGTTACTTCCGGGACAGCACTACGAGCAGTACTTC. Its protein product is CASRLLPGQHYEQYF.

Only a few counts were recorded for this clone. This chain joins TRBV20-1 and TRBJ2-1; D uncertain. The CDR3 has 10 residues. V shed 6 bases and J shed 10 bases, with 10 bases lying between them. Germline CDR1 DFQATT, CDR2 SNEGSKA (reference sequence). The CDR3 coding sequence is TGCAGTGCCCAGCTAGGGGAGCAGTTCTTC. Amino acids: CSAQLGEQFF.